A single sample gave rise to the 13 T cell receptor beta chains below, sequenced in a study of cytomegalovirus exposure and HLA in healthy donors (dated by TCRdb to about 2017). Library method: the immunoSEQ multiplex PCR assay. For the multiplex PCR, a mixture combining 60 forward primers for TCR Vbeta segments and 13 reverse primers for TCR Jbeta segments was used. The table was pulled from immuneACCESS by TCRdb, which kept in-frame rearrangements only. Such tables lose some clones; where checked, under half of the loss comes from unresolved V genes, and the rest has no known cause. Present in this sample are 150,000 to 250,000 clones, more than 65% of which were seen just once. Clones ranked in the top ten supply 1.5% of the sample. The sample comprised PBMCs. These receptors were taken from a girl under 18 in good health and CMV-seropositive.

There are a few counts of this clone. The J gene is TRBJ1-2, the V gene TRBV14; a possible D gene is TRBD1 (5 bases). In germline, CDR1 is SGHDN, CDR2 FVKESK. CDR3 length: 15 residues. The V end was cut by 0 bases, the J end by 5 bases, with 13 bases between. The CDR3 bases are TGTGCCAGCAGCCAAGATGTGGGGCTGAATTATGGCTACACCTTC. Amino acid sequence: CASSQDVGLNYGYTF.

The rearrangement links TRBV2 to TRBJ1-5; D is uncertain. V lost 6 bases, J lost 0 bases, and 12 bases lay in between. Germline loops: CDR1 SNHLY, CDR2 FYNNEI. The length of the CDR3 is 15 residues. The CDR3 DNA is TGTGCCAGCAGAACGGACGGAGGTAGCAATCAGCCCCAGCATTTT. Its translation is CASRTDGGSNQPQHF.

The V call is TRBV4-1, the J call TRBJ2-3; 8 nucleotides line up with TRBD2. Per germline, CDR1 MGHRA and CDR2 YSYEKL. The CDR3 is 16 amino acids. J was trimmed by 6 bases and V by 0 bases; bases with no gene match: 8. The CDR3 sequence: CASSQDRTPSGDTQYF. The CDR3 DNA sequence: TGCGCCAGCAGCCAAGATCGGACACCTAGCGGGGATACGCAGTATTTT.

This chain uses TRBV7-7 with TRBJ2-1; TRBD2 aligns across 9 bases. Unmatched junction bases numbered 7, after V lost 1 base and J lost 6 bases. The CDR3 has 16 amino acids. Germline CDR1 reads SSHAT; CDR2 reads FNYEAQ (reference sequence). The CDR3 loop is CASSLGSSGGPNEQFF. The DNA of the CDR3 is TGTGCCAGCAGCTTAGGTAGTAGCGGGGGCCCCAATGAGCAGTTCTTC.

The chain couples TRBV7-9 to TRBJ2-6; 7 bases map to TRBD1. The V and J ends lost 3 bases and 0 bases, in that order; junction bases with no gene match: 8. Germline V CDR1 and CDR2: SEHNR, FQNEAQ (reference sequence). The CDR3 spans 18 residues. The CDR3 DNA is TGTGCCAGCAGCTTCGTAGGACAGGTCCTCTCTGGGGCCAACGTCCTGACTTTC. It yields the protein CASSFVGQVLSGANVLTF.

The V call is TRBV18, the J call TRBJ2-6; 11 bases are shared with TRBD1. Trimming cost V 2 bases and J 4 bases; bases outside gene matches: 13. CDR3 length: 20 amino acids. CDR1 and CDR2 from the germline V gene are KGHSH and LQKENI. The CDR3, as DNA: TGTGCCAGCTCACCAACGTATCCGGGACAGGGGGTGTACGGGGCCAACGTCCTGACTTTC. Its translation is CASSPTYPGQGVYGANVLTF.

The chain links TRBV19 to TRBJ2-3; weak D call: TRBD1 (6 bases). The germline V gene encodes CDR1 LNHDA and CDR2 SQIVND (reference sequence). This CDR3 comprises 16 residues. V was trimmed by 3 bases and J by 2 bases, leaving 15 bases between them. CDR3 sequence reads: CASSIEVWGLTDTQYF. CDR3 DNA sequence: TGTGCCAGTAGTATTGAAGTCTGGGGGCTCACAGATACGCAGTATTTT.

The CDR3 nucleotides are TGCGCCAGCAGGGGACTAGCGGGGGGGCCAGGCACCGGGGAGCTGTTTTTT. The encoded protein is CASRGLAGGPGTGELFF. The chain carries TRBV5-1 and TRBJ2-2; 16 nucleotides line up with TRBD2. The CDR3 is 17 residues long. Germline V gene sequence: CDR1 SGHRS, CDR2 YFSETQ. V lost 5 bases and J lost 4; bases outside the gene matches: 5.

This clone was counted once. The DNA for the CDR3 is TGTGCCAGCAGCTTAGATGGGGGGGCGGAACAGCCCCAGCATTTT. This translates into CASSLDGGAEQPQHF. This chain connects TRBV7-2 to TRBJ1-5; TRBD1 might be the D (6 bases). Germline V lookup: CDR1 SGHTA, CDR2 FQGNSA. The V end was cut by 1 base, the J end by 7 bases, with 14 bases between. The CDR3 has 15 amino acids.

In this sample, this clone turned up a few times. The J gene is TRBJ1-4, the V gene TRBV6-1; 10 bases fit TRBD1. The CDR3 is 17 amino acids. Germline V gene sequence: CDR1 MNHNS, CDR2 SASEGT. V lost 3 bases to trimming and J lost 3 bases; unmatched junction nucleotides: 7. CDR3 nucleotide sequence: TGTGCCAGCAGTGACCCCGGGACAGGGGTCTCTAATGAAAAACTGTTTTTT. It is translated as CASSDPGTGVSNEKLFF.

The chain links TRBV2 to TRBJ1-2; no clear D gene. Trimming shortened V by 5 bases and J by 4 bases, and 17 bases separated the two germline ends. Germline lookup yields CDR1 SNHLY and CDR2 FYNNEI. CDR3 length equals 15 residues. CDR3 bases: TGTGCCAGCAGTCCTGGGAGGGATAGTTCCTATGGCTACACCTTC. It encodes CASSPGRDSSYGYTF.

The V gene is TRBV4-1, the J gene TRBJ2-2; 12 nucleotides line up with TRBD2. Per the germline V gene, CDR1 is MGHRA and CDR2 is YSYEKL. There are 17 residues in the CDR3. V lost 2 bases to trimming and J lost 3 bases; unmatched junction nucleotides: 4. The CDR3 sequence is CASSQPSGGAYTGELFF. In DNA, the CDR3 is TGCGCCAGCAGCCAACCTAGCGGGGGGGCTTACACCGGGGAGCTGTTTTTT.

CDR3 nucleotides: TGTGCCACCAGCAGGGCTGCGGGGCAGGGGGCGATCGGGGAGCTGTTTTTT. It encodes CATSRAAGQGAIGELFF. The V gene is TRBV15, the J gene TRBJ2-2; 8 positions agree with TRBD1. CDR3 length: 17 amino acids. CDR1 LNHNV and CDR2 YYDKDF come from the germline V gene (reference sequence). J lost 7 bases, V lost 3 bases, and 13 bases had no gene match. The entire variable domain, with the rest obtained from reference TRBV15 and TRBJ2-2, is as follows: DAMVIQNPRYQVTQFGKPVTLSCSQTLNHNVMYWYQQKSSQAPKLLFHYYDKDFNNEADTPDNFQSRRPNTSFCFLDIRSPGLGDTAMYLCATSRAAGQGAIGELFFGEGSRLTVL.